This T cell receptor beta chain is from a study of identical twins. CDR3 length: 17 residues. V shed 0 bases and J 2 bases; nucleotides not matched to a gene: 7. Healthy Caucasians alone served as donors. The table lists this clonotype with a few counts. What it binds is unknown. TCRdb analysed the 5' RACE reads with MiXCR anew, one entry per CDR3 protein. Seen here are 500,000 or so distinct CDR3 sequences, roughly an eighth observed once, and the top ten hold about 0.97%. The study, taken as a whole, reports: Researchers reported excess low generation probability among twin-shared out-of-frame alpha sequences. Instead of following the same donors, the conclusions were based on cross-sectional statistical analysis. Models underestimated TCR alpha sharing (out-of-frame) in monozygotic twins.

This same sample was also part of a study on yellow fever vaccine responses in identical twins.

Sequenced: CD4+ T cells sorted from blood. This rearrangement joins TRBV12-3 or TRBV12-4 to TRBJ2-1; TRBD1 agrees at 7 bases. This receptor was identified in a woman in her late teens or twenties in good health. CDR3 coding DNA: TGTGCCAGCAGTTTAGCGAGGGGGCTAAGTCCCTACAATGAGCAGTTCTTC. This gives the protein CASSLARGLSPYNEQFF.